The rows below give T cell receptor beta chains drawn from one sample of a study of shared clonotypes between healthy human individuals. Some clones are missing from TCRdb's copy, which holds only in-frame ones; the method was immunoSEQ multiplex PCR. The sample includes under 2.5 million clones, roughly 92% seen only once; the top ten take approximately 0.4%. Sequencing was performed on naive CD4+ T cells from PBMCs. These receptors were taken from a man aged 18 to 29 in good health. Some clones in this sample may be carry-over from other donors' samples. The CDR3 runs from the conserved cysteine through the conserved F or W. Fields, in order: J gene, D gene, clone size, V gene, CDR3 protein, CDR3 DNA. A D gene is named only where the DNA matches it firmly. Some rows have no size entry. The others give once, few or many, or a class for an expanded clone.

j_call: TRBJ1-5; d_call: -; clone_size: -; v_call: TRBV28; cdr3_aa: CASRADVNPQHF; cdr3_nt: TGTGCCAGCAGAGCCGATGTGAACCCCCAGCATTTT
j_call: TRBJ2-1; d_call: TRBD2; clone_size: -; v_call: TRBV5-6; cdr3_aa: CASSLRRGRAYNEQFF; cdr3_nt: TGTGCCAGCAGCCTGCGTCGGGGGAGGGCCTACAATGAGCAGTTCTTC
j_call: TRBJ2-1; d_call: TRBD1; clone_size: -; v_call: TRBV6-5; cdr3_aa: CASRMTGGGNEQFF; cdr3_nt: TGTGCCAGCAGAATGACAGGGGGTGGCAATGAGCAGTTCTTC
j_call: TRBJ1-2; d_call: -; clone_size: once; v_call: TRBV29-1; cdr3_aa: CSVAPRTRRDGYTF; cdr3_nt: TGCAGCGTTGCCCCTAGGACACGGAGGGATGGCTACACCTTC
j_call: TRBJ2-3; d_call: -; clone_size: -; v_call: TRBV5-1; cdr3_aa: CASSWGSLEADTQYF; cdr3_nt: TGCGCCAGCAGCTGGGGTTCCCTCGAGGCAGATACGCAGTATTTT
j_call: TRBJ2-7; d_call: TRBD1; clone_size: once; v_call: TRBV6-5; cdr3_aa: CASSLAQGAYEQYF; cdr3_nt: TGTGCCAGCAGCCTCGCTCAGGGGGCGTACGAGCAGTACTTC
j_call: TRBJ2-1; d_call: TRBD1; clone_size: -; v_call: TRBV27; cdr3_aa: CASSLSVGQGVGEQFF; cdr3_nt: TGTGCCAGCAGTTTATCGGTAGGACAGGGTGTTGGTGAGCAGTTCTTC
j_call: TRBJ1-2; d_call: TRBD1; clone_size: -; v_call: TRBV18; cdr3_aa: CASSPDRKYGYTF; cdr3_nt: TGTGCCAGCTCACCGGACAGGAAGTATGGCTACACCTTC
j_call: TRBJ1-2; d_call: -; clone_size: -; v_call: TRBV30; cdr3_aa: CAWNSLMDGGYTF; cdr3_nt: TGTGCCTGGAACTCGCTCATGGATGGTGGCTACACCTTC
j_call: TRBJ2-7; d_call: TRBD1; clone_size: -; v_call: TRBV5-6; cdr3_aa: CASSKTGRSYEQYF; cdr3_nt: TGTGCCAGCAGTAAGACAGGGCGGTCCTACGAGCAGTACTTC
j_call: TRBJ2-5; d_call: -; clone_size: -; v_call: TRBV30; cdr3_aa: CAWGWGSREETQYF; cdr3_nt: TGTGCCTGGGGTTGGGGGAGCCGGGAAGAGACCCAGTACTTC
j_call: TRBJ2-7; d_call: -; clone_size: -; v_call: TRBV28; cdr3_aa: CASSPPRISSYEQYF; cdr3_nt: TGTGCCAGCAGTCCCCCCCGGATCAGCTCCTACGAGCAGTACTTC
j_call: TRBJ2-3; d_call: TRBD2; clone_size: -; v_call: TRBV28; cdr3_aa: CASSQTWTSGRPDTQYF; cdr3_nt: TGTGCCAGCAGTCAAACCTGGACTAGCGGGAGGCCAGATACGCAGTATTTT
j_call: TRBJ2-5; d_call: TRBD1; clone_size: -; v_call: TRBV13; cdr3_aa: CASSRPKTGVRAETQYF; cdr3_nt: TGTGCCAGCAGCAGACCAAAGACAGGGGTACGGGCAGAGACCCAGTACTTC
j_call: TRBJ2-1; d_call: TRBD2; clone_size: -; v_call: TRBV9; cdr3_aa: CASSHLAAGGWDEQFF; cdr3_nt: TGTGCCAGCAGCCATCTTGCGGCGGGAGGATGGGATGAGCAGTTCTTC
j_call: TRBJ1-4; d_call: -; clone_size: -; v_call: TRBV28; cdr3_aa: CASSLLRATNEKLFF; cdr3_nt: TGTGCCAGCAGTTTGCTCCGAGCAACTAATGAAAAACTGTTTTTT
j_call: TRBJ2-2; d_call: TRBD2; clone_size: -; v_call: TRBV18; cdr3_aa: CASSPPGRLAGYTGELFF; cdr3_nt: TGTGCCAGCTCACCACCCGGTCGCCTAGCGGGATACACCGGGGAGCTGTTTTTT
j_call: TRBJ2-1; d_call: -; clone_size: -; v_call: TRBV30; cdr3_aa: CAWKKGWDPGYPEQFF; cdr3_nt: TGTGCCTGGAAGAAGGGTTGGGATCCGGGTTACCCTGAGCAGTTCTTC
j_call: TRBJ2-7; d_call: TRBD1; clone_size: -; v_call: TRBV14; cdr3_aa: CASSHRGTGIHEQYF; cdr3_nt: TGTGCCAGCAGCCACCGCGGGACAGGGATCCACGAGCAGTACTTC
j_call: TRBJ1-4; d_call: -; clone_size: -; v_call: TRBV28; cdr3_aa: CASSPAGGANEKLFF; cdr3_nt: TGTGCCAGCAGCCCAGCGGGGGGCGCGAATGAAAAACTGTTTTTT
j_call: TRBJ1-5; d_call: -; clone_size: few; v_call: TRBV15; cdr3_aa: CATSRVAQPQHF; cdr3_nt: TGTGCCACCAGCAGGGTCGCTCAGCCCCAGCATTTT
j_call: TRBJ2-7; d_call: TRBD2; clone_size: -; v_call: TRBV5-4; cdr3_aa: CASSYGGGRYEQYF; cdr3_nt: TGTGCCAGCAGCTATGGGGGGGGACGCTACGAGCAGTACTTC
j_call: TRBJ2-7; d_call: -; clone_size: -; v_call: TRBV30; cdr3_aa: CAWDRQEGYEQYF; cdr3_nt: TGTGCCTGGGATAGACAGGAGGGCTACGAGCAGTACTTC
j_call: TRBJ2-2; d_call: -; clone_size: -; v_call: TRBV2; cdr3_aa: CASSELGGNLHGELFF; cdr3_nt: TGTGCCAGCAGTGAGTTGGGGGGAAATCTCCACGGGGAGCTGTTTTTT
j_call: TRBJ2-3; d_call: -; clone_size: once; v_call: TRBV18; cdr3_aa: CASSRRDSNTDTQYF; cdr3_nt: TGTGCCAGCTCACGGAGGGACAGCAACACAGATACGCAGTATTTT
j_call: TRBJ2-3; d_call: TRBD2; clone_size: -; v_call: TRBV6-1; cdr3_aa: CASSEGSGRSADTQYF; cdr3_nt: TGTGCCAGCAGTGAAGGGAGCGGGAGGTCCGCAGATACGCAGTATTTT
j_call: TRBJ2-7; d_call: TRBD1; clone_size: -; v_call: TRBV6-6; cdr3_aa: CASSNNRGQEQYF; cdr3_nt: TGTGCCAGCAGTAACAACAGGGGTCAGGAGCAGTACTTC
j_call: TRBJ2-5; d_call: -; clone_size: -; v_call: TRBV7-3; cdr3_aa: CASSLLGLTIQETQYF; cdr3_nt: TGTGCCAGCAGTCTTTTGGGGCTAACCATCCAAGAGACCCAGTACTTC
j_call: TRBJ2-1; d_call: -; clone_size: -; v_call: TRBV28; cdr3_aa: CASSPTSGVRSYNEQFF; cdr3_nt: TGTGCCAGCAGTCCGACCTCGGGGGTGAGGTCCTACAATGAGCAGTTCTTC
j_call: TRBJ2-2; d_call: TRBD2; clone_size: -; v_call: TRBV5-5; cdr3_aa: CASSSSGTSGRELFF; cdr3_nt: TGTGCCAGCAGCTCATCCGGGACTAGCGGGAGGGAGCTGTTTTTT
j_call: TRBJ1-5; d_call: TRBD1; clone_size: -; v_call: TRBV7-4; cdr3_aa: CASSLSRQGEHHNQPQHF; cdr3_nt: TGTGCCAGCAGCTTAAGTCGGCAGGGGGAACATCACAATCAGCCCCAGCATTTT
j_call: TRBJ2-7; d_call: TRBD2; clone_size: -; v_call: TRBV18; cdr3_aa: CASSSSGKAEQYF; cdr3_nt: TGTGCCAGCTCATCTAGCGGGAAAGCCGAGCAGTACTTC
j_call: TRBJ2-1; d_call: -; clone_size: once; v_call: TRBV11-1; cdr3_aa: CASSPGLAVYNEQFF; cdr3_nt: TGTGCCAGCAGCCCCGGACTGGCAGTGTACAATGAGCAGTTCTTC
j_call: TRBJ2-7; d_call: -; clone_size: -; v_call: TRBV5-1; cdr3_aa: CASSLGLQGSSYEQYF; cdr3_nt: TGCGCCAGCAGCTTGGGCCTACAGGGAAGCTCCTACGAGCAGTACTTC
j_call: TRBJ2-5; d_call: TRBD2; clone_size: few; v_call: TRBV10-1; cdr3_aa: CASSEGGLAGGPERKTQYF; cdr3_nt: TGCGCCAGCAGTGAGGGGGGACTAGCGGGAGGGCCCGAGAGGAAGACCCAGTACTTC
j_call: TRBJ2-7; d_call: -; clone_size: -; v_call: TRBV28; cdr3_aa: CASSLSGYGEQYF; cdr3_nt: TGTGCCAGCAGTTTAAGCGGGTACGGCGAGCAGTACTTC
j_call: TRBJ2-1; d_call: -; clone_size: -; v_call: TRBV5-1; cdr3_aa: CASSMDPRSSYNEQFF; cdr3_nt: TGCGCCAGCAGCATGGACCCCAGAAGCTCCTACAATGAGCAGTTCTTC
j_call: TRBJ2-7; d_call: TRBD2; clone_size: once; v_call: TRBV7-9; cdr3_aa: CASSLRLAGAVEQYF; cdr3_nt: TGTGCCAGCAGCTTAAGGCTAGCGGGAGCTGTCGAGCAGTACTTC
j_call: TRBJ2-7; d_call: -; clone_size: -; v_call: TRBV13; cdr3_aa: CASSPQGGGGEQYF; cdr3_nt: TGTGCCAGCAGCCCCCAAGGGGGGGGAGGAGAGCAGTACTTC
j_call: TRBJ2-1; d_call: -; clone_size: -; v_call: TRBV27; cdr3_aa: CASRTLQGKQFF; cdr3_nt: TGTGCCAGCAGAACGCTACAGGGAAAGCAGTTCTTC
j_call: TRBJ2-3; d_call: -; clone_size: -; v_call: TRBV28; cdr3_aa: CASSPRLGRSQTQYF; cdr3_nt: TGTGCCAGCAGTCCGCGGTTGGGACGCAGCCAGACGCAGTATTTT
j_call: TRBJ2-5; d_call: TRBD1; clone_size: -; v_call: TRBV5-1; cdr3_aa: CASSLAQGAWETQYF; cdr3_nt: TGCGCCAGCAGCTTAGCGCAGGGGGCGTGGGAGACCCAGTACTTC
j_call: TRBJ2-3; d_call: TRBD2; clone_size: once; v_call: TRBV28; cdr3_aa: CASSSGLPSTDTQYF; cdr3_nt: TGTGCCAGCAGTTCGGGACTACCAAGCACAGATACGCAGTATTTT
j_call: TRBJ2-1; d_call: -; clone_size: -; v_call: TRBV2; cdr3_aa: CASSELVEQFF; cdr3_nt: TGTGCCAGCAGTGAACTCGTTGAGCAGTTCTTC
j_call: TRBJ1-5; d_call: -; clone_size: -; v_call: TRBV28; cdr3_aa: CASSLARLGPQHF; cdr3_nt: TGTGCCAGCAGTCTAGCACGCCTGGGGCCCCAGCATTTT
j_call: TRBJ2-3; d_call: TRBD2; clone_size: -; v_call: TRBV9; cdr3_aa: CASSAGLAGGLTDTQYF; cdr3_nt: TGTGCCAGCAGCGCAGGACTAGCGGGAGGCCTCACAGATACGCAGTATTTT
j_call: TRBJ2-7; d_call: TRBD1; clone_size: -; v_call: TRBV11-2; cdr3_aa: CASSVDRGKGYEQYF; cdr3_nt: TGTGCCAGCAGCGTAGACAGGGGAAAGGGCTACGAGCAGTACTTC
j_call: TRBJ2-7; d_call: TRBD1; clone_size: -; v_call: TRBV6-1; cdr3_aa: CASSGSGTVEGEQYF; cdr3_nt: TGTGCCAGCAGTGGAAGTGGGACAGTCGAAGGAGAGCAGTACTTC